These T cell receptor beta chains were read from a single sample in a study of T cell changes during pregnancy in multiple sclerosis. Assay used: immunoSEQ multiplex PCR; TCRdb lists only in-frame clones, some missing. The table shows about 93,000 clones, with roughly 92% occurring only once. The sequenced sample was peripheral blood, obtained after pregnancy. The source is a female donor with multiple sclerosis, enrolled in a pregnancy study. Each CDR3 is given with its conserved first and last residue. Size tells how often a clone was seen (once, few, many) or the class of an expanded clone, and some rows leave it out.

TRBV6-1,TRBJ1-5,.,CASSGQVFQPQHF
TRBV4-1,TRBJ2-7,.,CASSQEKRTSGVEQYF
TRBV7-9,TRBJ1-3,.,CASSLAGGGSGNTIYF
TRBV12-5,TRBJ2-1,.,CASGLTGLASGYNEQFF
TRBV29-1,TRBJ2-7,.,CSVAETSGRWLYEQYF
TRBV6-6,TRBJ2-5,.,CASSYGQGNQETQYF
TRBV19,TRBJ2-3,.,CASTRPGDTDTQYF
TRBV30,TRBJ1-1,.,CAWSDRASGSVWSEAFF
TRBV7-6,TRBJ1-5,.,CASSLDRDQPQHF
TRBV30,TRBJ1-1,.,CAWSGGQGAPITEAFF
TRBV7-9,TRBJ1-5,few,CASSDWQVNQPQHF
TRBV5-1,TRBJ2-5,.,CASSGGGGETQYF
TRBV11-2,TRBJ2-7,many,CASSFGTKRTGSLGEQYF
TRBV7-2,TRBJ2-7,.,CASSKDTYEQYF
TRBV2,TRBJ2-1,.,CASSETPSSYNEQFF
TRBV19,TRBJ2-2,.,CASRLANWNTGELFF
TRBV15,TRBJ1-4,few,CATSRDLGGEEKLFF
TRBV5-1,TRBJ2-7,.,CASSLQGTDPYEQYF
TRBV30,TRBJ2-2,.,CAWSFGLYPNGELFF
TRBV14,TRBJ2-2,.,CASSQGTSGAGELFF
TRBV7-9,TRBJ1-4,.,CASSLGSGGQGSEKLFF
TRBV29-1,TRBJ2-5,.,CSGRQGQETQYF
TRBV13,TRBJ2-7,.,CASSPPRGVLSYEQYF
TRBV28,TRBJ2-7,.,CASSDRDFTYEQYF
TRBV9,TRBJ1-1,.,CAARGGLGAFF
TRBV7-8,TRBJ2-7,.,CASSSGQGIYEQYF
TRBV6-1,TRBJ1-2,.,CASSEGGLSYGYTF
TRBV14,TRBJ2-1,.,CASSQTPNLEQFF
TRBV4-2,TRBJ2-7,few,CASSQTTGAREQYF
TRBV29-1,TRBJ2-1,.,CSVEGGGATPINEQFF
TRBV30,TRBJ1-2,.,CAWLLTGGRGYTF
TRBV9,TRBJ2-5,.,CASSVVGGGETQYF
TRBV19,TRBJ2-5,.,CASSPGTQETQYF
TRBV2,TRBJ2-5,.,CASSTGGWETQYF
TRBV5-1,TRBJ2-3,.,CASSLRTGPLEYTQYF
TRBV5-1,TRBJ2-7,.,CASSPGTGIDEQYF
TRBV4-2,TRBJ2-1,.,CASSQRREPSYNEQFF
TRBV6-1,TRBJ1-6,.,CASIGVGSRGSPLHF
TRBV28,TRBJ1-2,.,CASSRGYGYTF
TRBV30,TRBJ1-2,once,CAWSVQGHGYTF
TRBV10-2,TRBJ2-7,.,CASSGTSGMSDEQYF
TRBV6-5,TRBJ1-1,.,CASSYGQGVNTEAFF
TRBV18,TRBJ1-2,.,CASSPVTGIANYGYTF